This T cell receptor beta chain was profiled in a study of blood T cell repertoires in COVID-19. This table comes from immunoSEQ multiplex PCR, and its TCRdb copy is limited to in-frame clones, with some not included. Of 55,000 to 85,000 clones detected, roughly 80% appear once; the ten largest clones hold 0.83%. The germline V gene encodes CDR1 SGDLS and CDR2 YYNGEE. V shed 2 bases and J shed 4 bases, with 13 bases lying between them. The CDR3 spans 15 residues. The J gene is TRBJ2-1, the V gene TRBV9; D is ambiguous. What was sequenced was peripheral blood. The clonotype originates from a woman in her seventies with acute or convalescent COVID-19. CDR3 in amino acids: CASSVVGGPYNEQFF. In DNA form, the CDR3 reads TGTGCCAGCAGCGTTGTTGGCGGCCCTTACAATGAGCAGTTCTTC.